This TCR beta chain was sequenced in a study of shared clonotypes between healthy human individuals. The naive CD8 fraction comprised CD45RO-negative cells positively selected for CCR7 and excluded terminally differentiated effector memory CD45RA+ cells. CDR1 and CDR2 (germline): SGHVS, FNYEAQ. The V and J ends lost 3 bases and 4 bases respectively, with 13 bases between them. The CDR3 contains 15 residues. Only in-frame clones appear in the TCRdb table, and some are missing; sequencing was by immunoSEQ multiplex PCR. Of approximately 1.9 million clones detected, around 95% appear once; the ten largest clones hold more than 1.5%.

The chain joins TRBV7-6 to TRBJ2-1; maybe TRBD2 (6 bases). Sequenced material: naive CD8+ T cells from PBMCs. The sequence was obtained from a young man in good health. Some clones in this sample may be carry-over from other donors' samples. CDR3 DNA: TGTGCCAGCAGCTTGAGACTAGAAAAGTACAATGAGCAGTTCTTC. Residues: CASSLRLEKYNEQFF.